These 11 T cell receptor beta chains were all obtained from the same sample, sequenced in a study of T cell responses to AZD1222 COVID-19 vaccine. Only in-frame clones appear in the TCRdb table, and some are missing; sequencing was by immunoSEQ multiplex PCR. The table shows roughly 150,000 clones, with less than 95% occurring only once. The material was peripheral blood, obtained 28 days after the second AZD1222 dose. The origin of the receptors is an adult who received the AZD1222 COVID-19 vaccine.

This clone was detected once. This chain connects TRBV5-1 to TRBJ2-7, with D perhaps TRBD1 (7 bases). Germline CDR1 is SGHRS and CDR2 is YFSETQ. Trimming shortened V by 3 bases and J by 3 bases, and 10 bases separated the two germline ends. This CDR3 is built from 13 residues. The CDR3 DNA sequence: TGCGCCAGCAGCTCCCAGGGGGGCTACGAGCAGTACTTC. This translates into CASSSQGGYEQYF.

This clone has a single count. The chain has TRBV6-1 and TRBJ2-1; TRBD2 matches at 12 bases. After removal of 0 bases from V and 2 bases from J, the junction contained 2 bases not matched to a gene. Germline CDR1 and CDR2: MNHNS and SASEGT. The CDR3 extends over 17 amino acids. The CDR3 DNA follows: TGTGCCAGCAGTGAAGCGGCTAGCGGGGGGGCCTACAATGAGCAGTTCTTC. This codes for CASSEAASGGAYNEQFF.

V gene TRBV20-1 combines with J gene TRBJ1-5; D gene uncertain. Trimming took 3 bases from V and 11 from J, leaving 11 bases between them. CDR1 DFQATT and CDR2 SNEGSKA come from the germline V gene (reference sequence). This CDR3 region has 11 residues. DNA of the CDR3: TGCAGTGCTAGGGCCGGGCTGGCCCAGCATTTT. Translating gives CSARAGLAQHF.

This clone was picked up a small number of times. V and J are TRBV2 and TRBJ2-7, with D uncertain. V lost 6 bases, J lost 6 bases, and 15 bases lay in between. Germline CDR1 reads SNHLY; CDR2 reads FYNNEI. The CDR3 contains 13 residues. In DNA, the CDR3 is TGTGCCAGCAGCGCGACGGAAACTTCCGAGCAGTACTTC. Amino acid sequence: CASSATETSEQYF.

The V call is TRBV4-1, the J call TRBJ2-4; TRBD1 is a possible D gene (5 bases). This CDR3 region has 16 residues. Trimming removed 3 bases from V and 0 bases from J, with 12 bases in between. Germline lookup yields CDR1 MGHRA and CDR2 YSYEKL. The chain's CDR3 is CASSHLGRVAKNIQYF. The CDR3 DNA reads TGCGCCAGCAGCCACCTCGGCAGGGTAGCCAAAAACATTCAGTACTTC.

This chain links TRBV6-5 with TRBJ2-7; the D gene is possibly TRBD2 (6 bases). Germline-derived CDR1 and CDR2 are MNHEY and SVGAGI. V was clipped by 3 bases and J by 6 bases, with 15 bases between them. The length of the CDR3 is 14 residues. This CDR3 reads CASSYTGGVSEQYF. DNA of the CDR3: TGTGCCAGCAGTTATACCGGCGGGGTTTCCGAGCAGTACTTC.

The CDR3 sequence: CSVVGGQGVYGYTF. In DNA, the CDR3 is TGCAGCGTTGTTGGTGGACAGGGAGTCTATGGCTACACCTTC. The rearrangement uses TRBV29-1 and TRBJ1-2; TRBD1 matches at 8 bases. The V gene's germline CDR1 is SQVTM and CDR2 ANQGSEA. This CDR3 contains 14 residues. Unmatched junction bases numbered 8, after V lost 4 bases and J lost 4 bases.

The J gene is TRBJ2-7, the V gene TRBV5-4; the D is unclear. The CDR3 sequence is 11 residues long. Germline CDR1 is SGHNT and CDR2 is YYREEE (reference sequence). V dropped 1 base and J dropped 7 bases, with 6 bases sitting between them. The CDR3 DNA reads TGTGCCAGCAGCTTGTTGGGAGAGCAGTACTTC. The encoded protein is CASSLLGEQYF.

This clone is a singleton in its sample. The chain links TRBV5-4 to TRBJ2-7, with TRBD2 identical over 8 bases. The CDR3 is 16 residues long. J gave up 6 bases and V 6 bases, and 17 bases lay outside the gene matches. CDR1 is SGHNT and CDR2 is YYREEE in the germline V gene (reference sequence). CDR3 sequence (DNA): TGTGCCAGCACTGAACGGAGCGGGAGAGGTAGGCGCGAGCAGTACTTC. Protein product: CASTERSGRGRREQYF.

The chain carries TRBV24-1 and TRBJ1-2; the D gene is possibly TRBD1 (5 bases). Trimming removed 2 bases from V and 5 bases from J, with 14 bases in between. This CDR3 comprises 15 residues. The germline V gene has CDR1 KGHDR and CDR2 SFDVKD. The CDR3 bases are TGTGCCACCAGTGATTCTGACAGTGGACCATATGGCTACACCTTC. It translates to CATSDSDSGPYGYTF.

The rearrangement links TRBV27 to TRBJ2-3; 10 nucleotides match TRBD1. J lost 7 bases, V lost 2 bases, and 6 bases had no gene match. The germline V gene has CDR1 MNHEY and CDR2 SMNVEV (reference sequence). The CDR3 is 15 amino acids. As DNA, the CDR3 is TGTGCCAGCAGTTTAAGACAGGGGGCCAGGTATACGCAGTATTTT. It is translated as CASSLRQGARYTQYF.